This T cell receptor beta chain is from a study of blood T cell repertoires in COVID-19. Across the study: Acute-phase and convalescent COVID-19 samples originated in the United States, Italy and Spain. Sources were T cells, B-cell-depleted T cells, or PBMCs; the material itself was cDNA or gDNA.

Under the authors' procedure: The authors estimated nucleated cell counts from reference gene primer amplification. Some clones are missing from TCRdb's copy, which holds only in-frame ones; the method was immunoSEQ multiplex PCR. V, J and clone size derive from that table, while D and trimming were established from the DNA sequence. The table has 110,000 or so clones, roughly 81% seen once. Germline-derived CDR1 and CDR2 are LNHNV and YYDKDF (reference sequence). This CDR3 region has 19 residues. V trimming: 0 bases; J trimming: 1 base; junction bases outside the gene matches: 11. V and J are TRBV15 and TRBJ2-1; 8 bases fit TRBD2. The source is a woman aged 70-85 years with acute or convalescent COVID-19. The sequenced material came from peripheral blood. CDR3 in amino acids: CATSRDAPGGAVSYNEQFF. Written as DNA, the CDR3 is TGTGCCACCAGCAGAGATGCCCCGGGGGGGGCCGTGTCCTACAATGAGCAGTTCTTC. The full variable domain, rest sourced from reference TRBV15 and TRBJ2-1, is DAMVIQNPRYQVTQFGKPVTLSCSQTLNHNVMYWYQQKSSQAPKLLFHYYDKDFNNEADTPDNFQSRRPNTSFCFLDIRSPGLGDTAMYLCATSRDAPGGAVSYNEQFFGPGTRLTVL.